The T cell receptor (beta chain) described here comes from a study of OX40 agonist ivuxolimab in advanced cancers. Study results and limitations: At doses 0.1 to 3.0 mg/kg, CD4+ and CD8+ clones expanded. Compared with CD4+, CD8+ T cells on average had more expanded clones.

Sequencing was performed with immunoSEQ multiplex PCR; in TCRdb, only in-frame clones are kept and a portion is missing. The sample has about 15,000 clones, about 81% seen once. CDR1 and CDR2 from the germline V gene are SGDLS and YYNGEE. The ends lost 4 bases at V and 6 bases at J; junction bases unmatched: 4. This CDR3 spans 13 amino acids. Details on this clone: Its antigen remains unknown.

This receptor was identified in an adult with an advanced solid tumor such as melanoma, head and neck, liver or kidney cancer. This specimen was CD4+ or CD8+ T cells sorted from blood, taken in a trial of the OX40 agonist ivuxolimab. V usage is TRBV9 and J usage is TRBJ1-1; TRBD1 matches 9 bases. This chain's CDR3 is CASSSQGASEAFF. The CDR3 region has the DNA TGTGCCAGCAGCTCACAGGGGGCGTCTGAAGCTTTCTTT.